This T cell receptor (beta chain) was captured in a study of T cell changes during pregnancy in multiple sclerosis. Assay used: immunoSEQ multiplex PCR; TCRdb lists only in-frame clones, some missing. The sample holds tens of thousands of clones, roughly nine tenths seen once. CDR3 length: 17 residues. Losses at the gene ends were 6 bases for V and 0 bases for J; bases not matched to a gene: 4. Germline loops: CDR1 LNHDA, CDR2 SQIVND (reference sequence). The sequence came from a female donor with multiple sclerosis, enrolled in a pregnancy study. V is TRBV19 and J is TRBJ2-1; 14 nucleotides agree with TRBD2. The material sequenced was CD4+ T cells from peripheral blood mononuclear cells, taken in the first trimester of pregnancy. The CDR3 sequence: CASRMGLAGVSYNEQFF. The DNA of the CDR3 is TGTGCCAGTAGAATGGGACTAGCGGGAGTCTCCTACAATGAGCAGTTCTTC.